Listed below are T cell receptor beta chains from one sample, sequenced in a study of OX40 agonist ivuxolimab in advanced cancers. Clones were sequenced by immunoSEQ multiplex PCR, and TCRdb holds only the in-frame ones, with some missing. The sample consists of tens of thousands of clones, about 83% of them appearing once. The sequencing here drew on CD4+ or CD8+ T cells sorted from blood, taken in a trial of the OX40 agonist ivuxolimab. These receptors were obtained from an adult with an advanced solid tumor such as melanoma, head and neck, liver or kidney cancer. The CDR3 runs from the conserved cysteine through the conserved F or W. Clone size is shown for a subset of rows, as once, few, many or a class of expanded clone.

abundance: few; j_gene: TRBJ2-7; v_gene: TRBV2; CDR3aa: CVSGGRWGEQYF
abundance: -; j_gene: TRBJ2-3; v_gene: TRBV19; CDR3aa: CASSPLISGRTDTQYF
abundance: -; j_gene: TRBJ2-7; v_gene: TRBV7-2; CDR3aa: CASSSGVAYEQYF
abundance: -; j_gene: TRBJ1-3; v_gene: TRBV28; CDR3aa: CASSLTGPGVYF
abundance: -; j_gene: TRBJ2-7; v_gene: TRBV6-5; CDR3aa: CASSRQGLGLGEQYF
abundance: -; j_gene: TRBJ2-7; v_gene: TRBV4-2; CDR3aa: CASSQDRGGYEQYF
abundance: -; j_gene: TRBJ2-5; v_gene: TRBV7-9; CDR3aa: CASSFTTGVETQYF
abundance: -; j_gene: TRBJ2-7; v_gene: TRBV4-2; CDR3aa: CASSLDPGGTSYEQYF
abundance: -; j_gene: TRBJ2-5; v_gene: TRBV2; CDR3aa: CASTLLEGARETQYF
abundance: -; j_gene: TRBJ1-6; v_gene: TRBV27; CDR3aa: CASSRDRDQNSPLHF
abundance: -; j_gene: TRBJ1-5; v_gene: TRBV6-1; CDR3aa: CASGQGTNQPQHF
abundance: -; j_gene: TRBJ2-3; v_gene: TRBV30; CDR3aa: CAWSGVGYTQYF
abundance: -; j_gene: TRBJ2-1; v_gene: TRBV5-5; CDR3aa: CASSFGRARDEQFF
abundance: -; j_gene: TRBJ2-5; v_gene: TRBV11-2; CDR3aa: CASSTSLGALQETQYF
abundance: -; j_gene: TRBJ2-1; v_gene: TRBV11-3; CDR3aa: CASSPRTLLGEQFF
abundance: -; j_gene: TRBJ2-3; v_gene: TRBV5-1; CDR3aa: CASSLGVRDTRRMQYF
abundance: -; j_gene: TRBJ2-3; v_gene: TRBV27; CDR3aa: CASSFRPGTQGVDTQYF